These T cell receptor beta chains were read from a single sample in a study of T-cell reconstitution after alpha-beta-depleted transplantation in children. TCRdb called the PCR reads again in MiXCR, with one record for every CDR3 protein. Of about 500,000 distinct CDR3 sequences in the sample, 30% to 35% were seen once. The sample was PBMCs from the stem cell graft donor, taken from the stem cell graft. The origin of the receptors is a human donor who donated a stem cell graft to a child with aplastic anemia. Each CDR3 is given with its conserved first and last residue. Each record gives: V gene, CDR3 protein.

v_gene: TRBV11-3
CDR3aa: CASKGTGERYNEQFF

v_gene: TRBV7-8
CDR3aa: CASSLVGGSTYEQYF

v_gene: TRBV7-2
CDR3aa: CASSLSGQGRETQYF

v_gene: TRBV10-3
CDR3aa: CAISGSGGLTNVLTF

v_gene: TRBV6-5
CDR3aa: CASRHSFSSLPSDNEQFF

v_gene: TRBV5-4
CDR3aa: CASSFLAGNQETQYF

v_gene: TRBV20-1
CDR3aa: CSARGAGTGRLDTQYF

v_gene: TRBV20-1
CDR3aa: CSASGTGGRETQYF

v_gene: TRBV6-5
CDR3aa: CASSYSASGRSEQYF

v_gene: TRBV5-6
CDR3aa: CASSWTGAGEQFF

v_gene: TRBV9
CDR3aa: CASSAWTGGYEQYF

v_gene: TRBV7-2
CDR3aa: CASSIGLAGADLFF

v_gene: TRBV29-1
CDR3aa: CSVEGELKTQYF

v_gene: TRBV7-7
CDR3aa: CASSFGLAGGYNEQFF

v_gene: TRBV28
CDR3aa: CASSLRQAYNSPLHF

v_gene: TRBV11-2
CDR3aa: CASSLEGAQGFAGNTIYF

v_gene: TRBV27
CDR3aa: CASSSPTAAYNEQFF

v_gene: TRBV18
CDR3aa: CASSPSGGTKNIQYF

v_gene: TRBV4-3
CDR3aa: CASSQEGGVQETQYF

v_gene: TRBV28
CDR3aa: CASSYAVYEQFF

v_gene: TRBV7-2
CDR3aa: CASSLAPAGVSYNEQFF

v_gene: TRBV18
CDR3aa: CASSQSTAYNEQFF

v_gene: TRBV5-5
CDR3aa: CASSPGSGQAETQYF

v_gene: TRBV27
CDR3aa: CASSFGTQVGELFF

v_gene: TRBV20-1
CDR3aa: CSAIRDSGEKLFF

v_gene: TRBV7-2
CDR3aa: CASSPQRTGGTDTQYF

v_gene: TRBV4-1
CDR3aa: CASRLDRASTDTQYF

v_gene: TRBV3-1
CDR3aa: CASSQTSFNEQFF

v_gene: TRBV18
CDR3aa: CASSRQNTEAFF

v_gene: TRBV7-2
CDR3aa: CASSLYGRTDTQYF

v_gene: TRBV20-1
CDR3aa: CSARAIQGGNQPQHF

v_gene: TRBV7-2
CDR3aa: CASSKKWDLSNQPQHF

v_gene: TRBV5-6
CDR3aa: CASSPRTGGSEKLFF